This TCR beta chain was obtained from a study of blood T cell repertoires in COVID-19. As for this clone: Different DNA sequences within this sample yield the same CDR3.

Germline CDR1 DFQATT, CDR2 SNEGSKA (reference sequence). The CDR3 is 11 amino acids. Trimming shortened V by 0 bases and J by 8 bases, and 4 bases separated the two germline ends. Original data processing: For nucleated cells, counts were estimated from reference gene primer amplification. Produced via immunoSEQ multiplex PCR; TCRdb's table is partial and in-frame only. The D gene and trimming were derived from the DNA, and the V and J assignments and clone size from that table. The sample has about 150,000 clones, 80% to 90% seen once. The J gene is TRBJ1-4, the V gene TRBV20-1, with no clear D. The sequenced material came from peripheral blood. This clonotype was sampled from a woman in her forties or fifties in a cohort sampled during active or convalescent COVID-19. CDR3 amino acids: CSARDLEKLFF. As DNA, the CDR3 is TGCAGTGCTAGAGATCTCGAAAAACTGTTTTTT.